The T cell receptor beta chain described here comes from a study of blood T cells in healthy people across ages. The use of a sample-barcoded 5' primer and a J-beta primer mix characterized a second PCR of about 6 to 12 cycles. Using its own MiXCR run on the 5' RACE reads, TCRdb lists one record per CDR3 protein. The sample contains 1.5 million or so distinct CDR3 sequences, 35% to 45% of which appear only once. Findings and caveats of the study: Diversity of TCR beta per million T cells declined in a roughly linear way with age. Fewer expanded clones and more diversity marked long-lived versus aged donors.

Concerning this clonotype: Its antigen is not identified.

Caucasian individuals from Russia who were healthy and aged roughly 6 to 90 acted as donors. Peripheral blood samples of around 11 milliliters were drawn from each donor. Germline values: CDR1 MNHNS, CDR2 SASEGT. This CDR3 comprises 16 residues. Trimming took off 6 bases at V and 2 bases at J, with 16 bases between the two ends. This chain connects TRBV6-1 to TRBJ2-2; the D gene could be TRBD1 or TRBD2 (5 bases each). Material: blood. The receptor comes from a woman aged 18-30 years in good health. CDR3 protein: CASRSGTAVNTGELFF. The CDR3 DNA reads as TGTGCCAGCAGGTCCGGGACCGCAGTTAACACCGGGGAGCTGTTTTTT.